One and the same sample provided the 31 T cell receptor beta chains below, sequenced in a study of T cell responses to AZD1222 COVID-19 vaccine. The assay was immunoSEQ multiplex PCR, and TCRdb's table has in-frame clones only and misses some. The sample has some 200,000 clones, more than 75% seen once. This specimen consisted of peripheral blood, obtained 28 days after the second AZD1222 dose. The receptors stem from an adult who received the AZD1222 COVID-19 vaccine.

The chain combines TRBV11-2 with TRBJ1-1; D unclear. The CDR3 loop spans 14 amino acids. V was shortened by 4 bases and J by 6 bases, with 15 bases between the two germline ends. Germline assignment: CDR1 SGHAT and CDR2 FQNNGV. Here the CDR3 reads CASSSVRSQPEAFF. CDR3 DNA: TGTGCCAGCAGCTCCGTCCGTTCTCAGCCTGAAGCTTTCTTT. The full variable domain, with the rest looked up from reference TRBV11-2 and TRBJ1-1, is EAGVAQSPRYKIIEKRQSVAFWCNPISGHATLYWYQQILGQGPKLLIQFQNNGVVDDSQLPKDRFSAERLKGVDSTLKIQPAKLEDSAVYLCASSSVRSQPEAFFGQGTRLTVV.

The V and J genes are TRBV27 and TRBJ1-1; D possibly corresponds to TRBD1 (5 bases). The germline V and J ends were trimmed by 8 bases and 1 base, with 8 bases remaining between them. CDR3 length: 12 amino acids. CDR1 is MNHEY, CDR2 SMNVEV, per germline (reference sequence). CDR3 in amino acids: CASSTGNTEAFF. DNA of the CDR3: TGTGCCAGCTCTACAGGGAACACTGAAGCTTTCTTT.

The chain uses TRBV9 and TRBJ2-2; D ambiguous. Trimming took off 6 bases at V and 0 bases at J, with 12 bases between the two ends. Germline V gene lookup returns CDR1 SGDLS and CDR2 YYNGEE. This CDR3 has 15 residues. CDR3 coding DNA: TGTGCCAGCAACCTAGGGAATACGAACACCGGGGAGCTGTTTTTT. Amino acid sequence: CASNLGNTNTGELFF.

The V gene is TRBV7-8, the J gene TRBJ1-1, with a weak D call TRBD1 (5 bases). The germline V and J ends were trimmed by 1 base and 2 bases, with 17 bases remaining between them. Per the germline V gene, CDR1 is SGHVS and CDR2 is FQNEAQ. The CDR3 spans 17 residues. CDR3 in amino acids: CASSLVSLGPLNTEAFF. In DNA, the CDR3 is TGTGCCAGCAGCTTAGTGTCTCTGGGGCCACTCAACACTGAAGCTTTCTTT. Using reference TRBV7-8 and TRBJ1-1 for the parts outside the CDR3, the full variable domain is GAGVSQSPRYKVAKRGQDVALRCDPISGHVSLFWYQQALGQGPEFLTYFQNEAQLDKSGLPSDRFFAERPEGSVSTLKIQRTQQEDSAVYLCASSLVSLGPLNTEAFFGQGTRLTVV.

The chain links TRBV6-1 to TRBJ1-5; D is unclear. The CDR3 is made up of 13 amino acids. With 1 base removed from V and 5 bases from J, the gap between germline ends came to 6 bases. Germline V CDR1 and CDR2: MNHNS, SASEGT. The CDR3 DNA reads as TGTGCCAGCAGTGAAGATGGGCATCAGCCCCAGCATTTT. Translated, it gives CASSEDGHQPQHF.

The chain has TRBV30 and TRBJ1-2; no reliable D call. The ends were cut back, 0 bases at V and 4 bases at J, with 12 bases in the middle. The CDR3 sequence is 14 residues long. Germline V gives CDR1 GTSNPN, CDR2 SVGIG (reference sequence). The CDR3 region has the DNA TGTGCCTGGAGTGTACTCGGAGTCGCCTATGGCTACACCTTC. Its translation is CAWSVLGVAYGYTF.

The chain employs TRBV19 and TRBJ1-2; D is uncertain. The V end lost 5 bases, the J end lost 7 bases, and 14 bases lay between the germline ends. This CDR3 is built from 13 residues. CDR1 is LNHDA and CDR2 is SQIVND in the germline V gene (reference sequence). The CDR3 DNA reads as TGTGCCAGTAGTCTCCGACAACTCCGTGGCTACACCTTC. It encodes CASSLRQLRGYTF.

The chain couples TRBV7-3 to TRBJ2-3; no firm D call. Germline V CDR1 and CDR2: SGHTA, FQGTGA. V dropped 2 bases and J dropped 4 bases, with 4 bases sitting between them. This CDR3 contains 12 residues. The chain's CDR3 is CASSLDSDTQYF. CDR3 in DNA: TGTGCCAGCAGCTTAGATTCAGATACGCAGTATTTT.

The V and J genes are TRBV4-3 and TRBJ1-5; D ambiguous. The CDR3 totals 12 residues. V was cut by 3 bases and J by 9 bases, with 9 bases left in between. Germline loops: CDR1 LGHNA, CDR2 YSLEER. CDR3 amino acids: CASSQTPRPQHF. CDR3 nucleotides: TGCGCCAGCAGCCAGACACCCCGGCCCCAGCATTTT.

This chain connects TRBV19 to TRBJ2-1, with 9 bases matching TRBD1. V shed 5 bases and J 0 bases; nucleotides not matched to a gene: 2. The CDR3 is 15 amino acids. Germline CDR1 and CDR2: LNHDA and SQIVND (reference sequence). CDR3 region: CASSPTGGSYNEQFF. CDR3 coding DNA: TGTGCCAGTAGTCCGACAGGGGGCTCCTACAATGAGCAGTTCTTC.

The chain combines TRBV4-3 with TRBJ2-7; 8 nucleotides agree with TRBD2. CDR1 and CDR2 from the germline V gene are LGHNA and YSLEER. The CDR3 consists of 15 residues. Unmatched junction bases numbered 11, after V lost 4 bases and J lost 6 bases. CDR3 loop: CASSRVTGGAGEQYF. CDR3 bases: TGCGCCAGCAGCCGGGTGACGGGAGGGGCGGGCGAGCAGTACTTC.

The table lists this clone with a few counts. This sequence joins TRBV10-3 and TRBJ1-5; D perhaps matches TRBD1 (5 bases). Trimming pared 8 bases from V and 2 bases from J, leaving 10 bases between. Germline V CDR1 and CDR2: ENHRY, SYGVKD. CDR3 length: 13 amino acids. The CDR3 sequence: CAIAGEGNQPQHF. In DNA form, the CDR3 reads TGTGCCATCGCGGGGGAAGGCAATCAGCCCCAGCATTTT.

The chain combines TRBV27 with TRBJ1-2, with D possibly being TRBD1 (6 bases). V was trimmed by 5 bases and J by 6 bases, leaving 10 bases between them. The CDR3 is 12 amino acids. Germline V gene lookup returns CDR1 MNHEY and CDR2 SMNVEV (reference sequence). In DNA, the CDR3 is TGTGCCAGCAGTCAACAGGGAGATGGCTACACCTTC. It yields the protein CASSQQGDGYTF.

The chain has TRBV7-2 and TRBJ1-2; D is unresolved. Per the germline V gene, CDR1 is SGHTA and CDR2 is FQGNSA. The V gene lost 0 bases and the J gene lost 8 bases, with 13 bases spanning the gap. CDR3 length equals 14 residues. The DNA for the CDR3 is TGTGCCAGCAGCTTAGCGCCTGGCTTTCACGGCTACACCTTC. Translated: CASSLAPGFHGYTF.

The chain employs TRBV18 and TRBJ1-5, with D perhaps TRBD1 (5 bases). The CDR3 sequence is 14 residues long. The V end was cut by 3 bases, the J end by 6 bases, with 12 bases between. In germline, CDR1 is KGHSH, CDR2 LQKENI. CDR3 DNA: TGTGCCAGCTCACCCGGAAGGGGTGGTCAGCCCCAGCATTTT. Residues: CASSPGRGGQPQHF.

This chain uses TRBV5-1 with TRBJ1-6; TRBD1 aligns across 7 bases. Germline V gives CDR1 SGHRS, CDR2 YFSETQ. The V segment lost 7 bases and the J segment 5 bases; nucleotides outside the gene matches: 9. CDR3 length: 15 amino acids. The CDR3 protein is CASRAGDRDNSPLHF. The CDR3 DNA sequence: TGCGCCAGCCGTGCCGGTGACAGGGATAATTCACCCCTCCACTTT.

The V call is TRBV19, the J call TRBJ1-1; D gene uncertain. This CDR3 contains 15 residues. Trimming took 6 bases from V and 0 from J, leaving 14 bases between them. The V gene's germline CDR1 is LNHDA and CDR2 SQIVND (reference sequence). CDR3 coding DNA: TGTGCCAGTAGGCCGGACTTCATGATGAACACTGAAGCTTTCTTT. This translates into CASRPDFMMNTEAFF.

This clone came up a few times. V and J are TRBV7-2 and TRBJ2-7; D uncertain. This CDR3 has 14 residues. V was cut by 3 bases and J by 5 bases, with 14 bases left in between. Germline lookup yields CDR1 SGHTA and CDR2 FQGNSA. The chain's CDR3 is CASSLWLASDEQYF. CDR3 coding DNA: TGTGCCAGCAGCTTGTGGCTCGCCAGCGACGAGCAGTACTTC.

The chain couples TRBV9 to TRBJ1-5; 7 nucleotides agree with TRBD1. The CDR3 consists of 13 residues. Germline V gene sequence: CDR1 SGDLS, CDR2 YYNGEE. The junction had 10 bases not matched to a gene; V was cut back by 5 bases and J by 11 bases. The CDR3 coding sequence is TGTGCCAGCAGTGACAGGGCGGCGGGGGCCCAGCATTTT. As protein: CASSDRAAGAQHF.

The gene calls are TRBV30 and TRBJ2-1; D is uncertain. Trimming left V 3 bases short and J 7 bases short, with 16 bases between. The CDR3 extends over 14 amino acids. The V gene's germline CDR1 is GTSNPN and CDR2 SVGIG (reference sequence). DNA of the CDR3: TGTGCCTGGAGACCGGGCCAAACAAGGAATGAGCAGTTCTTC. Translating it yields CAWRPGQTRNEQFF. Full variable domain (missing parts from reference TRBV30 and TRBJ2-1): SQTIHQWPATLVQPVGSPLSLECTVEGTSNPNLYWYRQAAGRGLQLLFYSVGIGQISSEVPQNLSASRPQDRQFILSSKKLLLSDSGFYLCAWRPGQTRNEQFFGPGTRLTVL.

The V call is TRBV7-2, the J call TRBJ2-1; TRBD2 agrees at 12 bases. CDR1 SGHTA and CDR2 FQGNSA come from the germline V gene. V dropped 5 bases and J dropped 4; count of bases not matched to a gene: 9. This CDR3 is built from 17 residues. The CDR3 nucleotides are TGTGCCAGCAGCCGTCCGACTAGCGGGAGTACTTACAATGAGCAGTTCTTC. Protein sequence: CASSRPTSGSTYNEQFF.

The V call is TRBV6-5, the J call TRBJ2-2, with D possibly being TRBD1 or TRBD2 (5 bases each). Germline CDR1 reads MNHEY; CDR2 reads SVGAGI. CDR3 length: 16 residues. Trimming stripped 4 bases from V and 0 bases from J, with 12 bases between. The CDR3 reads CASSSPGRPNTGELFF. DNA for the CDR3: TGTGCCAGCAGTTCACCGGGACGGCCGAACACCGGGGAGCTGTTTTTT.

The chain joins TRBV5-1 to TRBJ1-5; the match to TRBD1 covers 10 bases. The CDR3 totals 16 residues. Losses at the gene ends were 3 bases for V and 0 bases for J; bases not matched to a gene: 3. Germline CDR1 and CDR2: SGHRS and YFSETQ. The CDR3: CASSWGTGDSNQPQHF. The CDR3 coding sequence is TGCGCCAGCAGCTGGGGGACAGGGGATAGCAATCAGCCCCAGCATTTT.

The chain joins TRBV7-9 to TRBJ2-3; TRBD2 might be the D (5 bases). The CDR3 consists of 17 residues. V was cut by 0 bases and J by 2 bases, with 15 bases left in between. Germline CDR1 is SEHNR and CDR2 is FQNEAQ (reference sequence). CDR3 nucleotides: TGTGCCAGCAGCTTAGCGGAGGTTGGGCTAAACACAGATACGCAGTATTTT. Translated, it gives CASSLAEVGLNTDTQYF.

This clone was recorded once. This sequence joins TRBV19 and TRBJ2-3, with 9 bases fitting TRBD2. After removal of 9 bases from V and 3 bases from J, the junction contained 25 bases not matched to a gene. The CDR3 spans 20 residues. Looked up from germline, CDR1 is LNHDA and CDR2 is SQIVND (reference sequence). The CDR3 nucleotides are TGTGCCAGCACTAAATGGGCCAGCGGGAGGCCACAACGAAGGACAGATACGCAGTATTTT. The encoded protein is CASTKWASGRPQRRTDTQYF.

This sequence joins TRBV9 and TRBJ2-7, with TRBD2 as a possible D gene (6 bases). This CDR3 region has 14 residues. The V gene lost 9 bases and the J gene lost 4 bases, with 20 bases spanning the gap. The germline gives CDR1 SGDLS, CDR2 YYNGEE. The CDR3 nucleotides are TGTGCCACCGTGGATAGACGGGAGAGGTACGAGCAGTACTTC. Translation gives CATVDRRERYEQYF.

CDR3 protein: CASSAYPGGDEQYF. The CDR3 nucleotides read TGTGCCAGCAGCGCTTACCCGGGGGGCGACGAGCAGTACTTC. The chain has TRBV6-2 or TRBV6-3 and TRBJ2-7; TRBD2 might be the D (7 bases). Trimming shortened V by 6 bases and J by 5 bases, and 17 bases separated the two germline ends. Germline CDR1 is MNHEY and CDR2 is SVGEGT. This CDR3 contains 14 residues.

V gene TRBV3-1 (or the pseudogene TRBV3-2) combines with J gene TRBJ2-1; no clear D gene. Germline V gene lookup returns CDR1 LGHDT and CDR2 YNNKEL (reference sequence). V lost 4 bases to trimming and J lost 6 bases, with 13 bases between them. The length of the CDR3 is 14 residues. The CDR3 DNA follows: TGTGCCAGCAGCCCATCGCATGGTGTCAATGAGCAGTTCTTC. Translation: CASSPSHGVNEQFF.

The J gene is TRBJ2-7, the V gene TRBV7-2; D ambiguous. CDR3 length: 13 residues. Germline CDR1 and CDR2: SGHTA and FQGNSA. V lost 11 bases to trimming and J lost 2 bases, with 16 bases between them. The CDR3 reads CAASYSEAYEQYF. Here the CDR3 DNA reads TGTGCCGCCTCGTACAGCGAAGCCTACGAGCAGTACTTC.

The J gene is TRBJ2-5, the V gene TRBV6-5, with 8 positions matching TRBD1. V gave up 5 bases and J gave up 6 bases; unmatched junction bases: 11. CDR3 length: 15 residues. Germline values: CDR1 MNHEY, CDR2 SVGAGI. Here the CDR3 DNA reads TGTGCCAGCAGTCGCGGCCCCACAGGGGGTAAGACCCAGTACTTC. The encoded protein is CASSRGPTGGKTQYF.

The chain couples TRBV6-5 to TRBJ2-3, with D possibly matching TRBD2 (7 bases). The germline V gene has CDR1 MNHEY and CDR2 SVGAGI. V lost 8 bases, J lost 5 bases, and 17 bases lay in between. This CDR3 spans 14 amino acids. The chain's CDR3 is CASSWEGVGDTQYF. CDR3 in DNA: TGTGCCAGCTCATGGGAGGGGGTCGGAGATACGCAGTATTTT.